Following are 5 T cell receptor beta chains from one sample sequenced in a study of neurological immune-mediated disorders. TCRdb recomputed calls from the 5' RACE reads with MiXCR, one row per CDR3 protein. The table records tens of thousands of distinct CDR3 sequences, about 4% of them present only once. Time point given: longitudinal time-point 3. Sequencing used PBMCs. The receptors originated from a woman aged 55 to 70 with multiple sclerosis.

At least ten counts were recorded for this clonotype. The chain is built from TRBV6-6 and TRBJ1-3, with TRBD1 identical over 7 bases. CDR1 is MNHNY, CDR2 SVGAGI, per germline (reference sequence). Unmatched junction bases numbered 9, after V lost 7 bases and J lost 0 bases. The CDR3 has 16 residues. This CDR3 reads CASIGYNRGSGNTIYF. The CDR3 region has the DNA TGTGCCAGCATAGGTTATAACAGGGGCTCTGGAAACACCATATATTTT.

This clonotype was observed at least ten times. This rearrangement joins TRBV7-8 to TRBJ1-2; TRBD1 might be the D (5 bases). V was pared by 2 bases and J by 2 bases, with 12 bases between. The CDR3 extends over 15 amino acids. CDR1 is SGHVS, CDR2 FQNEAQ, per germline. The CDR3: CASSLSGGDNYGYTF. The CDR3 nucleotides read TGTGCCAGCAGCTTATCCGGAGGGGACAACTATGGCTACACCTTC. Full variable domain (remainder filled in from reference TRBV7-8 and TRBJ1-2): GAGVSQSPRYKVAKRGQDVALRCDPISGHVSLFWYQQALGQGPEFLTYFQNEAQLDKSGLPSDRFFAERPEGSVSTLKIQRTQQEDSAVYLCASSLSGGDNYGYTFGSGTRLTVV.

This chain joins TRBV12-5 and TRBJ1-5, with 9 bases lining up with TRBD1. The junction had 15 bases not matched to a gene; V was cut back by 2 bases and J by 7 bases. The germline gives CDR1 LGHNT, CDR2 FRNRAP. This CDR3 spans 18 amino acids. The CDR3 region has the DNA TGTGCTAGTGGTTTGCCATACCACGGACAGGGGAGGAGGCAGCCCCAGCATTTT. Translation: CASGLPYHGQGRRQPQHF.

Many counts were recorded for this clonotype. J is TRBJ1-5 and V is TRBV25-1, with D hard to call. CDR1 and CDR2 from the germline V gene are MGHDK and SYGVNS. Between the trimmed V and J ends, which lost 4 bases and 1 base, there was a span of 8 bases. The CDR3 is 14 amino acids. Written as DNA, the CDR3 is TGTGCCAGCAGTGCAGACACGAGCAATCAGCCCCAGCATTTT. It specifies CASSADTSNQPQHF.

This clonotype was counted many times. The chain couples TRBV5-6 to TRBJ1-5; 8 bases are shared with TRBD1. V was clipped by 3 bases and J by 4 bases; unmatched bases: 6. CDR3 length: 15 amino acids. From germline, CDR1 is SGHDT and CDR2 YYEEEE. CDR3 in amino acids: CASSWMTGVNQPQHF. The CDR3 DNA reads as TGTGCCAGCAGCTGGATGACAGGGGTAAATCAGCCCCAGCATTTT.